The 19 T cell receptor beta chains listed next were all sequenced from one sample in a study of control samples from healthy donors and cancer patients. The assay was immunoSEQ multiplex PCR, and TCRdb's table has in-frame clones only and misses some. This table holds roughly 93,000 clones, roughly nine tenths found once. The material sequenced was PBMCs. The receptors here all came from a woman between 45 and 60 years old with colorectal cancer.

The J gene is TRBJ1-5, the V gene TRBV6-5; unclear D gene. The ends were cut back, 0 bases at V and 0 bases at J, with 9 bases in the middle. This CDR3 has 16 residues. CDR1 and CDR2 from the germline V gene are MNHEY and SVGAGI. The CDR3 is CASSYSADGSNQPQHF. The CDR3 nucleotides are TGTGCCAGCAGTTACTCCGCCGACGGTAGCAATCAGCCCCAGCATTTT.

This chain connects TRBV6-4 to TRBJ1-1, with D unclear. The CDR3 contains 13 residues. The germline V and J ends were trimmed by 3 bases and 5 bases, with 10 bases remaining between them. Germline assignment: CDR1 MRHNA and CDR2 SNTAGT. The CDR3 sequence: CASSEGIGTEAFF. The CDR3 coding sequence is TGTGCCAGCAGTGAGGGGATAGGGACTGAAGCTTTCTTT.

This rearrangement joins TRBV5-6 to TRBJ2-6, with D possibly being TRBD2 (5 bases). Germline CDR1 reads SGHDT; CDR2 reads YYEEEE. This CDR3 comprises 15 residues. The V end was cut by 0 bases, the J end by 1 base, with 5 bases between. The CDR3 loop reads CASSLGGSGANVLTF. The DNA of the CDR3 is TGTGCCAGCAGCTTGGGCGGGTCTGGGGCCAACGTCCTGACTTTC.

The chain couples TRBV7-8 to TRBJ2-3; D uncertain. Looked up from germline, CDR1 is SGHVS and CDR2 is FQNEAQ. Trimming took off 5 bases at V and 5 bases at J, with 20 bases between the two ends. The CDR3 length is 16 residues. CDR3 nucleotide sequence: TGTGCCAGCAGCAGCTTAGGTAGTCTGGGTAGAGATACGCAGTATTTT. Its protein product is CASSSLGSLGRDTQYF.

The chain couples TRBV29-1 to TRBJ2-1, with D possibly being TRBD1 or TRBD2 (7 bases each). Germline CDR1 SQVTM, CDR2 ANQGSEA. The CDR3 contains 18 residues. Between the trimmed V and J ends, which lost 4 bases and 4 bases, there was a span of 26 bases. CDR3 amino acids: CSVGEGTAELVWYNEQFF. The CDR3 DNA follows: TGCAGCGTTGGGGAGGGGACAGCCGAACTGGTTTGGTACAATGAGCAGTTCTTC.

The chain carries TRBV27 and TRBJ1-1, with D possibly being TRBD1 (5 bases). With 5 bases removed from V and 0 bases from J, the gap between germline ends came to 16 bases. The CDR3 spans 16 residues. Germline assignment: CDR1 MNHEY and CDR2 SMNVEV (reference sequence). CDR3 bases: TGTGCCAGCAGTAGAACCGGGACCGCTATGAACACTGAAGCTTTCTTT. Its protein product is CASSRTGTAMNTEAFF.

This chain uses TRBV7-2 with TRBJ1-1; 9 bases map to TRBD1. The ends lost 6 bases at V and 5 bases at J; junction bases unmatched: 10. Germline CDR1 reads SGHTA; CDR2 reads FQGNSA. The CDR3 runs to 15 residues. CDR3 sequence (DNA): TGTGCCAGCAGACGGCGACAGGGGGTCGGTACTGAAGCTTTCTTT. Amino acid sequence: CASRRRQGVGTEAFF. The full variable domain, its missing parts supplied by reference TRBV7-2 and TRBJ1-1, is GAGVSQSPSNKVTEKGKDVELRCDPISGHTALYWYRQSLGQGLEFLIYFQGNSAPDKSGLPSDRFSAERTGGSVSTLTIQRTQQEDSAVYLCASRRRQGVGTEAFFGQGTRLTVV.

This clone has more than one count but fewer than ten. CDR3 nucleotide sequence: TGTGCCAGCAGTTTATCGTATGACGGCTCCTATAATTCACCCCTCCACTTT. It is translated as CASSLSYDGSYNSPLHF. V is TRBV27 and J is TRBJ1-6; D not certain. Germline CDR1 MNHEY, CDR2 SMNVEV (reference sequence). The CDR3 spans 17 residues. V lost 0 bases and J lost 0, with 9 bases in between.

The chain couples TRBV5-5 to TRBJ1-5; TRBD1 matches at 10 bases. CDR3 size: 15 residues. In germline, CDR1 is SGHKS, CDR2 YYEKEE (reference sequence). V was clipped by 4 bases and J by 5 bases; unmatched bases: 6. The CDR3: CASSPRTGGDQPQHF. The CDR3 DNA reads TGTGCCAGCAGCCCTAGGACAGGGGGGGATCAGCCCCAGCATTTT.

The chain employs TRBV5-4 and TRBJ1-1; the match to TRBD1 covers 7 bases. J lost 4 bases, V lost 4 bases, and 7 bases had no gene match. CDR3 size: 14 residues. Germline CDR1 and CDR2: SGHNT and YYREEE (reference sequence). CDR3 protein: CASSRDSRGTEAFF. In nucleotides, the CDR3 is TGTGCCAGCAGCCGGGACAGTCGGGGCACTGAAGCTTTCTTT. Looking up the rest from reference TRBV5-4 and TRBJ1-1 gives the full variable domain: ETGVTQSPTHLIKTRGQQVTLRCSSQSGHNTVSWYQQALGQGPQFIFQYYREEENGRGNFPPRFSGLQFPNYSSELNVNALELDDSALYLCASSRDSRGTEAFFGQGTRLTVV.

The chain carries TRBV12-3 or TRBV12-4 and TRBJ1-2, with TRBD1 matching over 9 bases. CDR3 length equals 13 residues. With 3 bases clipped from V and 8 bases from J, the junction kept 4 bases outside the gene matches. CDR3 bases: TGTGCCAGCAGTTTGAACAGGGGGCGAGGCTACACCTTC. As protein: CASSLNRGRGYTF.

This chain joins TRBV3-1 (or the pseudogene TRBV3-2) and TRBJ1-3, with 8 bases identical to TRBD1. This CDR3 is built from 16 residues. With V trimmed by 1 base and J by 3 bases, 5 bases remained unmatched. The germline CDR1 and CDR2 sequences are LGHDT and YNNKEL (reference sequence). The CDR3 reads CASSQVSGGNGNTIYF. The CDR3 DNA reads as TGTGCCAGCAGCCAAGTGTCAGGGGGCAATGGAAACACCATATATTTT.

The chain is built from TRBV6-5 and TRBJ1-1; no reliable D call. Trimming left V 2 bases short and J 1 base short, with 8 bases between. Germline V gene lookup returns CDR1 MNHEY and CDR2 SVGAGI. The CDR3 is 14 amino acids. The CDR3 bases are TGTGCCAGCAGTTACAGTCAGTCGAACACTGAAGCTTTCTTT. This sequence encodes CASSYSQSNTEAFF.

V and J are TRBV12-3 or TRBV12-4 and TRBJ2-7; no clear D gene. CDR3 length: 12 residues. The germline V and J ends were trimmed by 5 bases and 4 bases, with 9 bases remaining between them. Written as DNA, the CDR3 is TGTGCCAGCAGTAGAAACAGTTACGAGCAGTACGTC. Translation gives CASSRNSYEQYV.

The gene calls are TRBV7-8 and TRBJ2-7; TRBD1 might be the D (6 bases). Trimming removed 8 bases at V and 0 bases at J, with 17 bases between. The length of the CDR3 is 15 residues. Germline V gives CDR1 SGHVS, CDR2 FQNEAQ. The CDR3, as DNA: TGTGCCAGCTCCACCCCGAACAGGGCCTCCTACGAGCAGTACGTC. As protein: CASSTPNRASYEQYV.

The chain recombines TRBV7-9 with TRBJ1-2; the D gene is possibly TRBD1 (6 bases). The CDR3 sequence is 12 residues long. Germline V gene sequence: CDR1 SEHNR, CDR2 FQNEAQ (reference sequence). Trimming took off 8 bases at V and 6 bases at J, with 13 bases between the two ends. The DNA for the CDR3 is TGTGCCAGCGGCCGGAGGGGGGATGGCTACACCTTC. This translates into CASGRRGDGYTF.

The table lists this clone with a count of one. Here the CDR3 reads CASSQEGRREKLFF. For the CDR3, the DNA is TGCGCCAGCAGCCAAGAAGGGCGCAGGGAAAAACTGTTTTTT. The chain carries TRBV4-3 and TRBJ1-4; D is unclear. The CDR3 consists of 14 residues. CDR1 LGHNA and CDR2 YSLEER come from the germline V gene. Deletions cut 0 bases from V and 8 bases from J, with 10 bases between.

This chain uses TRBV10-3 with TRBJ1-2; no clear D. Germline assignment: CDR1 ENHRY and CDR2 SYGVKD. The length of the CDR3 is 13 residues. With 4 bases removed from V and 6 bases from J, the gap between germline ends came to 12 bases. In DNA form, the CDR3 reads TGTGCCATCAGTGGAATCCTAAGAGATGGCTACACCTTC. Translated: CAISGILRDGYTF.

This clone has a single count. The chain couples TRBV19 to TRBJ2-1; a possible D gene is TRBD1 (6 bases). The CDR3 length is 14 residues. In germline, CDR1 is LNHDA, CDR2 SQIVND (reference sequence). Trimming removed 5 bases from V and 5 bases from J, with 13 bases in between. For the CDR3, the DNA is TGTGCCAGTAGTCGTCCAGGGGCGGACAATGAGCAGTTCTTC. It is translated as CASSRPGADNEQFF.